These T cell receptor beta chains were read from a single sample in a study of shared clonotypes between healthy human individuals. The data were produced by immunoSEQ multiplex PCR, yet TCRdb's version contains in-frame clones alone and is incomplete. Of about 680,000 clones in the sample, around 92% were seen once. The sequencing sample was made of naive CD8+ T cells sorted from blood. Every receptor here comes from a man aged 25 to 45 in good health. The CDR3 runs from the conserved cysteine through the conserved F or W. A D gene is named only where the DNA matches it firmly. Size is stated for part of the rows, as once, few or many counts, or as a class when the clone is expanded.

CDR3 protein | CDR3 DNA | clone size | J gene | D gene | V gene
CASSLEFSLAERGRDQYF | TGTGCCAGCAGCTTAGAATTTTCGCTAGCGGAGCGGGGTCGGGACCAGTACTTC | once | TRBJ2-5 | TRBD2 | TRBV7-8
CAWSLGGWNQPQHF | TGTGCCTGGAGTTTGGGGGGCTGGAATCAGCCCCAGCATTTT | . | TRBJ1-5 | . | TRBV30
CASSLELAEEDQYF | TGTGCCAGCAGCTTGGAACTAGCGGAAGAAGACCAGTACTTC | few | TRBJ2-5 | TRBD2 | TRBV5-5
CASSQTGFATDTQYF | TGTGCCAGCTCTCAGACAGGGTTCGCCACAGATACGCAGTATTTT | . | TRBJ2-3 | TRBD1 | TRBV18
CASGFGGLNTEAFF | TGTGCTAGTGGTTTTGGGGGGCTGAACACTGAAGCTTTCTTT | . | TRBJ1-1 | . | TRBV12-5
CASTQLAEYTGELFF | TGTGCCAGCACCCAACTAGCGGAGTACACCGGGGAGCTGTTTTTT | . | TRBJ2-2 | TRBD2 | TRBV27
CASSIPGQGRYGYTF | TGTGCCAGTAGCATCCCGGGACAGGGAAGGTATGGCTACACCTTC | many | TRBJ1-2 | TRBD1 | TRBV19
CASSLYPVQGSTGNEQFF | TGTGCCAGCAGCTTATACCCCGTACAGGGTTCTACGGGCAATGAGCAGTTCTTC | . | TRBJ2-1 | . | TRBV7-9
CASSVNPRQGYLAGNTIYF | TGTGCCAGCAGCGTCAACCCCCGACAGGGATACCTCGCAGGAAACACCATATATTTT | . | TRBJ1-3 | TRBD1 | TRBV7-2
CASSLVGPDEQFF | TGTGCCAGCAGCTTAGTGGGGCCCGATGAGCAGTTCTTC | . | TRBJ2-1 | . | TRBV7-9
CASSLSGTSAPIFF | TGTGCCAGCAGTTTATCCGGGACTAGCGCTCCTATATTCTTC | . | TRBJ2-7 | TRBD2 | TRBV28
CASSWTMNYEQYF | TGTGCCAGCAGCTGGACCATGAACTACGAGCAGTACTTC | few | TRBJ2-7 | . | TRBV7-9
CASSHPWDRGGLNGYTF | TGCGCCAGCAGCCACCCATGGGACAGGGGCGGTTTAAATGGCTACACCTTC | . | TRBJ1-2 | TRBD1 | TRBV4-1
CASTRGGAMGGYTF | TGTGCCAGCACCCGCGGGGGGGCGATGGGTGGCTACACCTTC | . | TRBJ1-2 | . | TRBV6-4
CASSIPGQWGYGYTF | TGTGCCAGCAGCATCCCGGGACAGTGGGGCTATGGCTACACCTTC | . | TRBJ1-2 | TRBD1 | TRBV7-2
CASIDRWDEQFF | TGTGCCAGCATTGACCGTTGGGATGAGCAGTTCTTC | . | TRBJ2-1 | . | TRBV2
CASSRYSNQPQHF | TGTGCCAGCAGTCGCTATAGCAATCAGCCCCAGCATTTT | . | TRBJ1-5 | . | TRBV28
CASSALAGDYNEQFF | TGTGCCAGCAGCGCACTAGCGGGGGACTACAATGAGCAGTTCTTC | . | TRBJ2-1 | TRBD2 | TRBV7-3
CASGTLLTDTQYF | TGTGCCAGCGGCACCCTCCTGACAGATACGCAGTATTTT | . | TRBJ2-3 | . | TRBV6-6
CASSLSSGLANYGYTF | TGTGCCAGCAGCTTATCGTCAGGGCTAGCTAACTATGGCTACACCTTC | . | TRBJ1-2 | . | TRBV7-8
CSVLPAALPYEQYF | TGCAGCGTCCTCCCCGCCGCGCTCCCCTACGAGCAGTACTTC | . | TRBJ2-7 | . | TRBV29-1
CASSLFSYNEQFF | TGTGCCAGCAGTTTATTCTCCTACAATGAGCAGTTCTTC | . | TRBJ2-1 | . | TRBV27
CASRPAGLNSYEQYF | TGTGCCAGCAGGCCAGCGGGACTCAACTCCTACGAGCAGTACTTC | many | TRBJ2-7 | TRBD2 | TRBV28
CASSRSGGLRYGQYF | TGTGCCAGCAGCCGATCCGGAGGGCTGAGATATGGGCAGTATTTT | . | TRBJ2-3 | . | TRBV11-2
CATSRAVAGVPYNEQFF | TGTGCCACCAGCAGAGCGGTGGCGGGAGTCCCCTACAATGAGCAGTTCTTC | . | TRBJ2-1 | TRBD2 | TRBV15
CASSNVGERVETQYF | TGTGCCAGCAGCAACGTAGGGGAGAGAGTGGAGACCCAGTACTTC | . | TRBJ2-5 | . | TRBV7-6
CASSSPDSNEQFF | TGTGCCAGCAGCTCCCCGGACAGCAATGAGCAGTTCTTC | . | TRBJ2-1 | . | TRBV11-3
CATSRDGRTTGQGGYEQYF | TGTGCCACCAGCAGAGATGGTAGGACTACCGGACAGGGTGGCTACGAGCAGTACTTC | . | TRBJ2-7 | TRBD1 | TRBV15
CASIQARDEQFF | TGTGCCAGCATCCAGGCCAGGGATGAGCAGTTCTTC | . | TRBJ2-1 | . | TRBV2